A selection of T cell receptor beta chains follows, all from one sample in a study of low-dose radiotherapy and immunotherapy resistance in tumors. TCRdb reprocessed the reads with MiXCR, giving one entry per CDR3 protein. This sample has around 69,000 distinct CDR3 sequences, with around 32% found just once. This specimen consisted of PBMCs, obtained before treatment. Receptors originate from a female donor with ovarian cancer. CDR3s include the opening cysteine and the closing phenylalanine or tryptophan. The order of the fields is CDR3 protein, J gene, V gene, D gene, clone size. D genes are given only for firm matches. Only part of the rows carry a size: once, few, many, or a class if the clone is expanded.

CDR3aa: CASRSGRSGELFF
j_gene: TRBJ2-2
v_gene: TRBV7-3
d_gene: TRBD2
abundance: many

CDR3aa: CASRREIRGGLQETQYF
j_gene: TRBJ2-5
v_gene: TRBV7-8
d_gene: NA
abundance: many

CDR3aa: CSADRGRNTIYF
j_gene: TRBJ1-3
v_gene: TRBV20-1
d_gene: TRBD1
abundance: few

CDR3aa: CASSDGGGRGGTDTQYF
j_gene: TRBJ2-3
v_gene: TRBV10-2
d_gene: NA
abundance: many

CDR3aa: CASSRGDQAVLDTQYF
j_gene: TRBJ2-3
v_gene: TRBV28
d_gene: NA
abundance: NA

CDR3aa: CASSRRDSSNEKLFF
j_gene: TRBJ1-4
v_gene: TRBV9
d_gene: TRBD1
abundance: many

CDR3aa: CASSQESGFYNEQFF
j_gene: TRBJ2-1
v_gene: TRBV4-2
d_gene: NA
abundance: many

CDR3aa: CASSYSAQYEQYF
j_gene: TRBJ2-7
v_gene: TRBV6-2/TRBV6-3
d_gene: NA
abundance: many

CDR3aa: CASSPLDRNTGELFF
j_gene: TRBJ2-2
v_gene: TRBV7-2
d_gene: NA
abundance: many

CDR3aa: CASSWNRGRSYEQYF
j_gene: TRBJ2-7
v_gene: TRBV6-2/TRBV6-3
d_gene: NA
abundance: NA

CDR3aa: CASTDLQDEQYF
j_gene: TRBJ2-7
v_gene: TRBV6-2/TRBV6-3
d_gene: NA
abundance: many

CDR3aa: CASTRSGVIEQFF
j_gene: TRBJ2-1
v_gene: TRBV11-2
d_gene: NA
abundance: NA

CDR3aa: CASTPASPLYEQYF
j_gene: TRBJ2-7
v_gene: TRBV6-1
d_gene: NA
abundance: NA

CDR3aa: CASSLVGTGNTEAFF
j_gene: TRBJ1-1
v_gene: TRBV11-3
d_gene: TRBD1
abundance: many

CDR3aa: CASSRAGGPNEQFF
j_gene: TRBJ2-1
v_gene: TRBV19
d_gene: TRBD2
abundance: many

CDR3aa: CSATALFVGGGNEQFF
j_gene: TRBJ2-1
v_gene: TRBV20-1
d_gene: TRBD2
abundance: many

CDR3aa: CASSQALAARTDTQYF
j_gene: TRBJ2-3
v_gene: TRBV4-1
d_gene: TRBD2
abundance: many

CDR3aa: CSASRGGAFTGELFF
j_gene: TRBJ2-2
v_gene: TRBV20-1
d_gene: NA
abundance: many

CDR3aa: CASSAGTSGNPYNEQFF
j_gene: TRBJ2-1
v_gene: TRBV27
d_gene: TRBD2
abundance: many

CDR3aa: CASTREGHYTF
j_gene: TRBJ1-2
v_gene: TRBV6-2/TRBV6-3
d_gene: NA
abundance: NA

CDR3aa: CASSRSNTDTQYF
j_gene: TRBJ2-3
v_gene: TRBV7-2
d_gene: NA
abundance: many

CDR3aa: CASSLEIEQFF
j_gene: TRBJ2-1
v_gene: TRBV12-3/TRBV12-4
d_gene: NA
abundance: many

CDR3aa: CASDSGPPQETQYF
j_gene: TRBJ2-5
v_gene: TRBV25-1
d_gene: NA
abundance: NA

CDR3aa: CASSLDQLILGYTF
j_gene: TRBJ1-2
v_gene: TRBV28
d_gene: NA
abundance: many

CDR3aa: CASSIGTSDNEQFF
j_gene: TRBJ2-1
v_gene: TRBV7-2
d_gene: TRBD2
abundance: once

CDR3aa: CSVTDRDLYGYTF
j_gene: TRBJ1-2
v_gene: TRBV29-1
d_gene: NA
abundance: many

CDR3aa: CASSQEGLAGTLGNEQFF
j_gene: TRBJ2-1
v_gene: TRBV4-1
d_gene: TRBD2
abundance: NA

CDR3aa: CASSISGRANYGYTF
j_gene: TRBJ1-2
v_gene: TRBV19
d_gene: NA
abundance: many

CDR3aa: CASSLALAGVGDTQYF
j_gene: TRBJ2-3
v_gene: TRBV12-3/TRBV12-4
d_gene: TRBD2
abundance: many

CDR3aa: CASSHQGEGTQYF
j_gene: TRBJ2-5
v_gene: TRBV3-1
d_gene: NA
abundance: many

CDR3aa: CASSHRTSGSSYNEQFF
j_gene: TRBJ2-1
v_gene: TRBV14
d_gene: TRBD2
abundance: many

CDR3aa: CASNWDYSYEQYF
j_gene: TRBJ2-7
v_gene: TRBV6-2/TRBV6-3
d_gene: TRBD2
abundance: many

CDR3aa: CAWNSDSRWGDGYTF
j_gene: TRBJ1-2
v_gene: TRBV30
d_gene: NA
abundance: many

CDR3aa: CSARDRLAGASRTQYF
j_gene: TRBJ2-5
v_gene: TRBV20-1
d_gene: TRBD2
abundance: many

CDR3aa: CANQKPGLAGGLEQFF
j_gene: TRBJ2-1
v_gene: TRBV5-3
d_gene: TRBD2
abundance: NA

CDR3aa: CASSVGQGADEQFF
j_gene: TRBJ2-1
v_gene: TRBV19
d_gene: TRBD1
abundance: many

CDR3aa: CASSEAGPRFMGGGVGEQFF
j_gene: TRBJ2-1
v_gene: TRBV6-1
d_gene: NA
abundance: NA

CDR3aa: CASSQDVGRPGEQFF
j_gene: TRBJ2-1
v_gene: TRBV3-1
d_gene: NA
abundance: NA

CDR3aa: CSARARETGELFF
j_gene: TRBJ2-2
v_gene: TRBV20-1
d_gene: NA
abundance: NA

CDR3aa: CASSLEWRNTEAFF
j_gene: TRBJ1-1
v_gene: TRBV28
d_gene: NA
abundance: many

CDR3aa: CASSARTAANEKLFF
j_gene: TRBJ1-4
v_gene: TRBV5-1
d_gene: NA
abundance: many

CDR3aa: CSVGFGEQYF
j_gene: TRBJ2-7
v_gene: TRBV29-1
d_gene: NA
abundance: many

CDR3aa: CASTRTGGEIDGYTF
j_gene: TRBJ1-2
v_gene: TRBV6-2/TRBV6-3
d_gene: TRBD1
abundance: few

CDR3aa: CASRESSYNEQFF
j_gene: TRBJ2-1
v_gene: TRBV6-1
d_gene: NA
abundance: many

CDR3aa: CASSLTAGPGTEAFF
j_gene: TRBJ1-1
v_gene: TRBV7-3
d_gene: NA
abundance: many

CDR3aa: CASSVAAGASGPYEQYF
j_gene: TRBJ2-7
v_gene: TRBV9
d_gene: NA
abundance: NA

CDR3aa: CASTSLNEQFF
j_gene: TRBJ2-1
v_gene: TRBV19
d_gene: NA
abundance: many

CDR3aa: CAIRTGDTQYF
j_gene: TRBJ2-3
v_gene: TRBV10-3
d_gene: NA
abundance: NA

CDR3aa: CAWSSVGGSTDTQYF
j_gene: TRBJ2-3
v_gene: TRBV30
d_gene: TRBD2
abundance: many

CDR3aa: CASSWPGTGVSYGYTF
j_gene: TRBJ1-2
v_gene: TRBV5-8
d_gene: TRBD1
abundance: NA

CDR3aa: CSVLRLAGGSDTQYF
j_gene: TRBJ2-3
v_gene: TRBV29-1
d_gene: TRBD2
abundance: NA

CDR3aa: CSVLDRGKGNQPQHF
j_gene: TRBJ1-5
v_gene: TRBV29-1
d_gene: TRBD1
abundance: many

CDR3aa: CASSSSDRGDYKQHF
j_gene: TRBJ2-7
v_gene: TRBV12-3/TRBV12-4
d_gene: TRBD1
abundance: NA

CDR3aa: CSARDGTSGTTDTQYF
j_gene: TRBJ2-3
v_gene: TRBV20-1
d_gene: TRBD2
abundance: many